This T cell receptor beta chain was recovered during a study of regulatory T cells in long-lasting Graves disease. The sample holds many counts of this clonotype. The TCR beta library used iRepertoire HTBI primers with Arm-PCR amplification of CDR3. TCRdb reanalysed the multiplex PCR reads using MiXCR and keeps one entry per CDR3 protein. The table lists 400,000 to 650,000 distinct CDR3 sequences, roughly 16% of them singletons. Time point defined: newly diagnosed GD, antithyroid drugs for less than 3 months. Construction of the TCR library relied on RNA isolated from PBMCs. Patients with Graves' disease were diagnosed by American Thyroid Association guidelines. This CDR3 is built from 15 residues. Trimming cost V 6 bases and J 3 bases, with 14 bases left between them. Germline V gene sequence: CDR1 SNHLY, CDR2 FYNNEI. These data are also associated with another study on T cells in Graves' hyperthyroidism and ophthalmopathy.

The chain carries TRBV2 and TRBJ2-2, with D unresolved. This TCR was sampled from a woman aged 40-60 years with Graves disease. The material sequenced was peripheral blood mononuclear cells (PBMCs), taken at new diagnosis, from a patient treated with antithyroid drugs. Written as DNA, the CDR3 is TGTGCCAGCAGGGCCGGGCCTTGGGACACCGGGGAGCTGTTTTTT. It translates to CASRAGPWDTGELFF.